This T cell receptor beta chain was captured by sequencing in a study of T cells after yellow fever vaccination (dated by TCRdb to the late 2010s). For the study in its entirety: The SMART-Seq v4 Ultra Low Input RNA kit was used to prepare libraries from fractions with low cell numbers. Bulk TCR alpha and beta repertoires were sequenced longitudinally to track T-cell clones before and after primary and booster YFV17D yellow fever vaccination. Two healthy male donors, one aged 18 to 30 and one aged 30 to 39 years, were included in the cohort. Blood was collected at multiple timepoints before and after primary and secondary immunization, and bulk PBMC replicates and cell subsets were isolated.

Sample treatment or condition, as interpreted from the label and publication: live attenuated yellow fever vaccine strain. Two biological replicates of bulk PBMCs were collected at each blood-draw timepoint. A standard Ficoll-Paque protocol was used to isolate PBMCs from peripheral blood. TriZol was used to extract RNA from bulk PBMCs, CD4 and CD8 fractions, and dextramer-positive and dextramer-negative fractions. This clonotype was found once. The clone's antigen remains unknown. The sample holds no much larger clone one base away, and base qualities are not on file. A single read is weak support. The V end loses 4 bases and the J end loses 0 bases, and a stretch of 12 bases separates them. Looking up the germline V gene (reference sequence) yields CDR1 SEHNR and CDR2 FQNEAQ. Taken from cysteine to phenylalanine, the CDR3 has 16 residues. Only CDR3 DNA is held: 48 bases, read in frame from base 1.

Broader findings and caveats from the paper: Compared with the primary T-cell response, the secondary T-cell response was weaker but faster, peaking on day 5 rather than day 15. After the booster, most of the clones that had expanded following primary vaccination were detected again (96% of CD4 and around nine tenths of CD8), which suggests that memory was broadly maintained. Computational filtering was needed because FACS-sorted repertoires could contain abundant contaminating clonotypes from the bulk population. Because the study included only a couple of donors, the extent to which the findings can be generalized is limited. A small fraction of clonotypes appeared in both the CD4 and CD8 compartments, likely as a result of convergent recombination.

TCR cDNA was made using 5'RACE template switching, a step that added a universal primer site and unique molecular identifiers. Priming of cDNA synthesis was performed from both the TCR alpha and TCR beta constant segments. Libraries were amplified in two PCR steps, with sample barcodes and sequencing adapters added in the second step. Libraries were sequenced on Illumina HiSeq 2500 (2x100 bp) or NovaSeq (2x150 bp). Regarding the original processing steps: Demultiplexing of reads and collapsing into UMI consensus sequences were performed with MIGEC, and V(D)J alignment was carried out with MiXCR. Vaccine-responding clonotypes were identified with edgeR using replicate PBMC samples, with FDR below 0.01 and a log2 fold change above 5 up to day 15 being required. Each bulk clonotype received a CD4 or CD8 identity based on whether the sequenced CD4 or CD8 repertoire contained that clonotype at higher abundance. In TCRdb, the public reads were trimmed at Q25 with fastp and aligned with MiXCR, with productive beta chains retained. Identical CDR3 proteins give one entry, which carries the most common genes and DNA. The V and J calls here are based on TCRdb, not the publication. The sample profile shows hundreds of thousands of distinct CDR3 sequences; 11% of them were found once. Clones ranked in the top ten supply roughly 18% of the sample.

The sample in question was PBMCs, obtained on the day of the first yellow fever vaccination. This clonotype was sampled from a man between 18 and 35 years old who received the YFV17D yellow fever vaccine. The rearrangement combines TRBV7-9 with TRBJ2-2, and the D gene may be TRBD2, 6 bases matching. DNA sequence: TGTGCCAGCAGCTCGCGCGGGACGGCGAACACCGGGGAGCTGTTTTTT. It translates as CASSSRGTANTGELFF.